This TCR beta chain was obtained from a study of radiotherapy plus CTLA-4 blockade in lung cancer. Study-level information: Disease control was present in roughly a third of patients, and objective responses in roughly 17%.

Repertoires were generated with immunoSEQ multiplex PCR, while TCRdb's copy carries only in-frame clones and drops some. Of tens of thousands of clones listed, 60% to 85% are singletons. The germline gives CDR1 MGHRA, CDR2 YSYEKL. With 1 base removed from V and 0 bases from J, the gap between germline ends came to 4 bases. This CDR3 spans 14 amino acids. The table lists this clone with a few counts. The antigen is undetermined. General study points: In blood, early T cell clone dynamics reportedly predicted response best, together with interferon-beta. Blood saw expansion of tumor-derived TCR clones after radiotherapy plus ipilimumab.

Chemo-refractory metastatic non-small-cell lung cancer patients underwent focal radiation alongside CTLA-4 blockade with ipilimumab. The receptor was isolated from a human donor with non-small cell lung cancer that progressed on radiotherapy plus ipilimumab. The sequencing here drew on peripheral blood, taken from a patient treated with radiotherapy plus ipilimumab. The chain uses TRBV4-1 and TRBJ2-1; D unclear. The CDR3 region is CASSQGFSYNEQFF. As DNA, the CDR3 is TGCGCCAGCAGCCAAGGGTTCTCCTACAATGAGCAGTTCTTC.